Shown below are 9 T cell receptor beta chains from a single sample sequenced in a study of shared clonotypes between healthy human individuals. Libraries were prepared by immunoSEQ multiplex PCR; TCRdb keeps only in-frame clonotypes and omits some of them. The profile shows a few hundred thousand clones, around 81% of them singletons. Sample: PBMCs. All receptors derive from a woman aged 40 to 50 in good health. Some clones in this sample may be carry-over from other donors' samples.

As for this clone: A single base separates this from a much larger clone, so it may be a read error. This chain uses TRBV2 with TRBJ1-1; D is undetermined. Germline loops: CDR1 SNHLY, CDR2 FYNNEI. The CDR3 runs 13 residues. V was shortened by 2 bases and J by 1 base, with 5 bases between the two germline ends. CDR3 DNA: TGTGCCAGCAGTGAACTACAGAACACTGAAGCTTTCTTT. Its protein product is CASSELQNTEAFF.

CDR3 sequence: CASSPGTSGISNYEQYF. The CDR3 DNA reads as TGTGCCAGCAGCCCCGGGACTAGCGGTATCTCTAACTACGAGCAGTACTTC. This sequence joins TRBV28 and TRBJ2-7; 11 nucleotides match TRBD2. The trim removed 6 bases at V and 3 bases at J, leaving 13 bases unmatched. The germline gives CDR1 MDHEN, CDR2 SYDVKM. The CDR3 extends over 17 amino acids.

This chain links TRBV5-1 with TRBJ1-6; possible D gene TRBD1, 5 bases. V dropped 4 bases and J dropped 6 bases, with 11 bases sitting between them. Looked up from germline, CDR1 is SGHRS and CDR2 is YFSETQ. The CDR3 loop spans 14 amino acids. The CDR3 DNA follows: TGCGCCAGCAGCCCCGGGACGGTTAATTCACCCCTCCACTTT. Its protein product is CASSPGTVNSPLHF.

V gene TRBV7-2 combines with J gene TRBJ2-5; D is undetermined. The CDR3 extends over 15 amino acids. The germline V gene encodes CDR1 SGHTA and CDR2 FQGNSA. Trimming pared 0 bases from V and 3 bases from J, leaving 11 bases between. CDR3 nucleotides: TGTGCCAGCAGCTTAGCGCTCCCAGCCAAAGAGACCCAGTACTTC. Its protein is CASSLALPAKETQYF. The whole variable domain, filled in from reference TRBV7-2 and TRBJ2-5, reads GAGVSQSPSNKVTEKGKDVELRCDPISGHTALYWYRQSLGQGLEFLIYFQGNSAPDKSGLPSDRFSAERTGGSVSTLTIQRTQQEDSAVYLCASSLALPAKETQYFGPGTRLLVL.

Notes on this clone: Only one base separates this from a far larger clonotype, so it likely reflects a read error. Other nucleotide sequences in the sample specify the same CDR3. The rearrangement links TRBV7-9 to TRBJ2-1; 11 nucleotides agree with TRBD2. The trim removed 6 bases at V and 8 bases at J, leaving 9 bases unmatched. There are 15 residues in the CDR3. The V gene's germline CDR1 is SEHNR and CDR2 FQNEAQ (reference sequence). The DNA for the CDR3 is TGTGCCAGCAGTACGCGAACTAGCGGGAGCGATGAGCAGTTCTTC. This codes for CASSTRTSGSDEQFF.

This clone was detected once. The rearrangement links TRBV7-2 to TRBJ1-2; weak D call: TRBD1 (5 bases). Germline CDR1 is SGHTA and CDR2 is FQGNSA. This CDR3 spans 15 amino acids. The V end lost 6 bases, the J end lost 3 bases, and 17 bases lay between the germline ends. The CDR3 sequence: CASRQYDTGHYGYTF. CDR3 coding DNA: TGTGCCAGCAGACAGTACGATACGGGGCACTATGGCTACACCTTC.

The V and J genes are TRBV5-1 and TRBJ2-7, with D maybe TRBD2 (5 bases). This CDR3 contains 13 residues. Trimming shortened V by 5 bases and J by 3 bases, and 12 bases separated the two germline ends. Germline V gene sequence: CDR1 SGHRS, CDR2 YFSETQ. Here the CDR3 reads CASSQADGYEQYF. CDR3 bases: TGCGCCAGCAGTCAAGCGGATGGCTACGAGCAGTACTTC.

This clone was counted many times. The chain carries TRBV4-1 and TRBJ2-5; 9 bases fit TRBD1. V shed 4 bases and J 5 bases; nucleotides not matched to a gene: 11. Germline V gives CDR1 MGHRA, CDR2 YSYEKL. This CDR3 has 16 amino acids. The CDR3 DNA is TGCGCCAGCAGCCCCACTTTCGGACAGGGGACGGAGACCCAGTACTTC. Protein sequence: CASSPTFGQGTETQYF.

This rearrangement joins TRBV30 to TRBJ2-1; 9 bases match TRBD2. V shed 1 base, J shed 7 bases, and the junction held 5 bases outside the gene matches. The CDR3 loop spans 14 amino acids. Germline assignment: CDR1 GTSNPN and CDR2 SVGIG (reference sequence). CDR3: CAWSGAGGSNEQFF. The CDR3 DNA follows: TGTGCCTGGAGTGGAGCGGGAGGCTCGAATGAGCAGTTCTTC.